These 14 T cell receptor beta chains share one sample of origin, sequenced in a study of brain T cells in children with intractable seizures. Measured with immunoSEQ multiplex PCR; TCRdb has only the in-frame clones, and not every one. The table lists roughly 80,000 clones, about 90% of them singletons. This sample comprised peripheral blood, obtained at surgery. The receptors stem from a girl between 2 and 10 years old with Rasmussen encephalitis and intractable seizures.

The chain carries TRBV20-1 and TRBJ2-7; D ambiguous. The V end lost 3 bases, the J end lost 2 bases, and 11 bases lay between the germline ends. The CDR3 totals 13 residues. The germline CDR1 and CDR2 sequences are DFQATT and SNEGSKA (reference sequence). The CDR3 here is CSASSMGAYEQYF. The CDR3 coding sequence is TGCAGTGCTAGTTCCATGGGTGCCTACGAGCAGTACTTC.

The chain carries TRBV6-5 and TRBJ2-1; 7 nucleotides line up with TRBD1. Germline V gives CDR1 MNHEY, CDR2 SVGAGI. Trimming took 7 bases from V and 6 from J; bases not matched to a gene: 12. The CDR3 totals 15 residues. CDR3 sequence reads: CASKHSRDRLNEQFF. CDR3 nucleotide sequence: TGTGCCAGCAAACACAGCCGGGACAGACTCAATGAGCAGTTCTTC.

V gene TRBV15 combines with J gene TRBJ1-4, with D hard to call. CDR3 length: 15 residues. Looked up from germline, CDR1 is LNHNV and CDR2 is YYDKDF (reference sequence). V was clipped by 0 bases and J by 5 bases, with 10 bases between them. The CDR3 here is CATSRDRQPNEKLFF. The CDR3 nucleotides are TGTGCCACCAGCAGAGATAGGCAGCCCAATGAAAAACTGTTTTTT. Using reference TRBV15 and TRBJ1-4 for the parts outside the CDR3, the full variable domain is DAMVIQNPRYQVTQFGKPVTLSCSQTLNHNVMYWYQQKSSQAPKLLFHYYDKDFNNEADTPDNFQSRRPNTSFCFLDIRSPGLGDTAMYLCATSRDRQPNEKLFFGSGTQLSVL.

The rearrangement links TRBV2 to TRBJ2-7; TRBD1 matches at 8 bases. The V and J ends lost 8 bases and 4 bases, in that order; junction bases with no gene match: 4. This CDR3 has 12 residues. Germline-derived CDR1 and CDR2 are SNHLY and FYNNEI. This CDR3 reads CASGDRLYEQYF. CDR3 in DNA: TGTGCCAGCGGGGACAGGCTGTACGAGCAGTACTTC.

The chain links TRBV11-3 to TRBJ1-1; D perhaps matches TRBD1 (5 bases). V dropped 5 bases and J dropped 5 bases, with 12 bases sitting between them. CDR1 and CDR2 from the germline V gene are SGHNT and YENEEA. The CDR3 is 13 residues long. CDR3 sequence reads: CASSLRGGTEAFF. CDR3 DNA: TGTGCCAGCAGCCTACGGGGGGGGACTGAAGCTTTCTTT.

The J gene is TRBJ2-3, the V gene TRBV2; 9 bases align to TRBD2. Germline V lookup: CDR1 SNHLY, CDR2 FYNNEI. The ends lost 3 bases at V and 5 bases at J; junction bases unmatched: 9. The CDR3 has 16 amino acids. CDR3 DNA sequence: TGTGCCAGCAGTGACCCCGAGCGGGGGGCCGGAGATACGCAGTATTTT. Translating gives CASSDPERGAGDTQYF.

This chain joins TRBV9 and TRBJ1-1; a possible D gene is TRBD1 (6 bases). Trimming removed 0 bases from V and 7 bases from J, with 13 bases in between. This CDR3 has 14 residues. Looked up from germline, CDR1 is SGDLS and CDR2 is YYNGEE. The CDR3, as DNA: TGTGCCAGCAGCGTAGAGCCGGGGGCGGATGAAGCTTTCTTT. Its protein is CASSVEPGADEAFF.

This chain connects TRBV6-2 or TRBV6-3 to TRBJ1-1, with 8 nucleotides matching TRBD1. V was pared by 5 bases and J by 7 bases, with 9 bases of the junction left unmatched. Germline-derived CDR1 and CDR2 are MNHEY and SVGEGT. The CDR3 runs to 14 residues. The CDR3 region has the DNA TGTGCCAGCAGTACCGGGACAGGCCGTGGTGAAGCTTTCTTT. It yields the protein CASSTGTGRGEAFF.

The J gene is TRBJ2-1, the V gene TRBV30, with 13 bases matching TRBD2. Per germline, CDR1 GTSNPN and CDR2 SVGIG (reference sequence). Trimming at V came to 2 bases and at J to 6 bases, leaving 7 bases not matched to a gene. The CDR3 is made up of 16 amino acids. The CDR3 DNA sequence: TGTGCCTGGAGTTTCTGGACTAGCGGGAGAGGCAATGAGCAGTTCTTC. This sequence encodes CAWSFWTSGRGNEQFF.

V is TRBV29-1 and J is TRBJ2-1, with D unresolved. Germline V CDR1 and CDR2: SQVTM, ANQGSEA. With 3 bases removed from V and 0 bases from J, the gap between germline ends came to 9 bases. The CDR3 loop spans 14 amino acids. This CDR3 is CSVEASSSYNEQFF. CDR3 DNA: TGCAGCGTTGAGGCTTCGAGCTCCTACAATGAGCAGTTCTTC.

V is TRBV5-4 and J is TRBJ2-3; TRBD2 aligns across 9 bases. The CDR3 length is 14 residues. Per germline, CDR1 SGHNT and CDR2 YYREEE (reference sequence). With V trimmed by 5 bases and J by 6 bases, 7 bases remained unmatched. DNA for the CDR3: TGTGCCAGCAGTCCCCGCGGGGGGGCTGATACGCAGTATTTT. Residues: CASSPRGGADTQYF.

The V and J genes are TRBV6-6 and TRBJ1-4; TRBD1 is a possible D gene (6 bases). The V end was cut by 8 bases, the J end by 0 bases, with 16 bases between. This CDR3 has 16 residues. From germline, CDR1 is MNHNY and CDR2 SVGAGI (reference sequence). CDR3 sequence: CASATGPRATNEKLFF. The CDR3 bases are TGTGCCAGCGCGACAGGTCCACGGGCAACTAATGAAAAACTGTTTTTT.

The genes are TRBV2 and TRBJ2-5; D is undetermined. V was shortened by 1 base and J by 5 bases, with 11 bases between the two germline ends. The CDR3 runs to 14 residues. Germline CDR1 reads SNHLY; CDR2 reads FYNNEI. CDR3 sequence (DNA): TGTGCCAGCAGTGAAGGGTTAGCAATTGAGACCCAGTACTTC. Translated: CASSEGLAIETQYF.

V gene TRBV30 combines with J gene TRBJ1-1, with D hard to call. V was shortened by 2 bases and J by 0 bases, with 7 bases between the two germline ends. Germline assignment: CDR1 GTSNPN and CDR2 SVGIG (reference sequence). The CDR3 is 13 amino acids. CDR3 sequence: CAWSLYLNTEAFF. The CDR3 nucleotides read TGTGCCTGGAGTCTTTATTTGAACACTGAAGCTTTCTTT. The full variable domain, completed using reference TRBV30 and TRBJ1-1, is SQTIHQWPATLVQPVGSPLSLECTVEGTSNPNLYWYRQAAGRGLQLLFYSVGIGQISSEVPQNLSASRPQDRQFILSSKKLLLSDSGFYLCAWSLYLNTEAFFGQGTRLTVV.